One sample yielded the 21 T cell receptor beta chains listed below, sequenced in a study of blood T cell repertoires in COVID-19. Repertoires were generated with immunoSEQ multiplex PCR, while TCRdb's copy carries only in-frame clones and drops some. Of a few hundred thousand clones in the sample, about four fifths were seen once. The sample taken for sequencing was peripheral blood. The receptors were sampled from a woman aged 18-29 years with acute or convalescent COVID-19.

This chain uses TRBV2 with TRBJ1-4; 7 nucleotides match TRBD1. This CDR3 contains 12 residues. The J segment lost 8 bases and the V segment lost 5 bases, leaving 2 bases of the junction unmatched. Germline assignment: CDR1 SNHLY and CDR2 FYNNEI. The CDR3 DNA follows: TGTGCCAGCAGTCTGACAGGGGAAAAACTGTTTTTT. Protein product: CASSLTGEKLFF.

The gene calls are TRBV15 and TRBJ1-3; possible D gene TRBD1, 6 bases. V lost 0 bases and J 2 bases, leaving 11 bases between the germline ends. The germline CDR1 and CDR2 sequences are LNHNV and YYDKDF (reference sequence). CDR3 length: 16 amino acids. This CDR3 is CATSRDSQGAGNTIYF. The CDR3 DNA reads TGTGCCACCAGCAGAGATTCACAGGGCGCTGGAAACACCATATATTTT.

The chain has TRBV4-3 and TRBJ2-7, with D perhaps matching TRBD1 (6 bases). The germline V gene encodes CDR1 LGHNA and CDR2 YSLEER. The CDR3 spans 14 residues. V was shortened by 0 bases and J by 7 bases, with 13 bases between the two germline ends. The CDR3 sequence is CASSQEGHRGEQYF. For the CDR3, the DNA is TGCGCCAGCAGCCAAGAGGGACATCGCGGGGAGCAGTACTTC.

This clone was recorded a few times. The V call is TRBV4-3, the J call TRBJ1-2, with D maybe TRBD1 (5 bases). The germline V gene encodes CDR1 LGHNA and CDR2 YSLEER. V lost 0 bases and J 8 bases, leaving 10 bases between the germline ends. This CDR3 has 13 amino acids. DNA for the CDR3: TGCGCCAGCAGCCAAGATAGGGGTTGGGGCTACACCTTC. Translation gives CASSQDRGWGYTF.

The chain links TRBV27 to TRBJ2-7, with D maybe TRBD2 (6 bases). Per the germline V gene, CDR1 is MNHEY and CDR2 is SMNVEV (reference sequence). The ends were cut back, 2 bases at V and 6 bases at J, with 14 bases in the middle. The CDR3 is 14 amino acids. CDR3 protein: CASSLNPQGGEQYF. CDR3 nucleotides: TGTGCCAGCAGTTTAAACCCGCAGGGAGGCGAGCAGTACTTC.

The chain uses TRBV27 and TRBJ1-3; D perhaps matches TRBD1 (6 bases). The CDR3 is made up of 14 amino acids. The ends were cut back, 4 bases at V and 3 bases at J, with 10 bases in the middle. Germline values: CDR1 MNHEY, CDR2 SMNVEV (reference sequence). The CDR3 spells CASSSAGVGNTIYF. In nucleotides, the CDR3 is TGTGCCAGCAGTTCCGCAGGGGTTGGAAACACCATATATTTT.

The chain couples TRBV4-2 to TRBJ2-7; 7 bases are a match to TRBD2. Germline trimming cut 1 base from V and 3 bases from J; bases unmatched to any gene: 6. The CDR3 totals 15 residues. The V gene's germline CDR1 is LGHNA and CDR2 YNFKEQ. CDR3 in amino acids: CASSQAAAGNYEQYF. The CDR3 region has the DNA TGTGCCAGCAGCCAAGCGGCAGCGGGAAACTACGAGCAGTACTTC.

The genes are TRBV18 and TRBJ2-1; 8 positions agree with TRBD2. This CDR3 contains 15 residues. The J segment lost 8 bases and the V segment lost 2 bases, leaving 8 bases of the junction unmatched. Per the germline V gene, CDR1 is KGHSH and CDR2 is LQKENI. The CDR3 nucleotides are TGTGCCAGCTCACCAACGCGGGAGGTTGGGCATGAGCAGTTCTTC. Encoded protein: CASSPTREVGHEQFF.

The chain recombines TRBV7-2 with TRBJ2-5, with 7 bases lining up with TRBD2. Germline CDR1 and CDR2: SGHTA and FQGNSA. CDR3 size: 14 residues. The V segment lost 1 base and the J segment 2 bases; nucleotides outside the gene matches: 1. The CDR3 bases are TGTGCCAGCAGCTTAGGACTAGCTCAAGAGACCCAGTACTTC. Translated, it gives CASSLGLAQETQYF. The full variable domain, its missing parts supplied by reference TRBV7-2 and TRBJ2-5, is GAGVSQSPSNKVTEKGKDVELRCDPISGHTALYWYRQSLGQGLEFLIYFQGNSAPDKSGLPSDRFSAERTGGSVSTLTIQRTQQEDSAVYLCASSLGLAQETQYFGPGTRLLVL.

This chain joins TRBV9 and TRBJ2-7; 9 positions match TRBD1. The V and J ends lost 2 bases and 4 bases, in that order; junction bases with no gene match: 10. Germline CDR1 and CDR2: SGDLS and YYNGEE. The CDR3 is made up of 16 amino acids. The CDR3, as DNA: TGTGCCAGCAGCGTGTACTCCGGGACAGGGATTTACGAGCAGTACTTC. It codes for CASSVYSGTGIYEQYF.

The rearrangement joins TRBV24-1 to TRBJ2-5; the match to TRBD1 covers 7 bases. The ends lost 10 bases at V and 4 bases at J; junction bases unmatched: 5. The CDR3 length is 12 residues. CDR1 KGHDR and CDR2 SFDVKD come from the germline V gene. CDR3 DNA: TGTGCCACGTCACAGGGGAGAGAGACCCAGTACTTC. Amino acids: CATSQGRETQYF.

The V call is TRBV19, the J call TRBJ2-2; 10 positions match TRBD2. With 3 bases clipped from V and 1 base from J, the junction kept 2 bases outside the gene matches. Germline V lookup: CDR1 LNHDA, CDR2 SQIVND (reference sequence). CDR3 length: 16 amino acids. The CDR3: CASSIIAGGNTGELFF. CDR3 bases: TGTGCCAGTAGTATTATAGCGGGAGGGAACACCGGGGAGCTGTTTTTT. Based on the CDR3 plus reference TRBV19 and TRBJ2-2, the full variable domain is DGGITQSPKYLFRKEGQNVTLSCEQNLNHDAMYWYRQDPGQGLRLIYYSQIVNDFQKGDIAEGYSVSREKKESFPLTVTSAQKNPTAFYLCASSIIAGGNTGELFFGEGSRLTVL.

The J gene is TRBJ2-3, the V gene TRBV6-5, with TRBD2 matching 11 bases. Unmatched junction bases numbered 2, after V lost 2 bases and J lost 1 base. The CDR3 sequence is 16 residues long. Germline lookup yields CDR1 MNHEY and CDR2 SVGAGI. DNA for the CDR3: TGTGCCAGCAGTTACGGGGGACTAGCGGGCACAGATACGCAGTATTTT. This sequence encodes CASSYGGLAGTDTQYF.

The V gene is TRBV7-9, the J gene TRBJ2-3; 9 positions match TRBD2. CDR3 length: 18 amino acids. V lost 5 bases to trimming and J lost 0 bases; unmatched junction nucleotides: 12. CDR1 SEHNR and CDR2 FQNEAQ come from the germline V gene (reference sequence). CDR3 DNA: TGTGCCAGCAGCCCACCACACGGGACTAGCCGAAGCACAGATACGCAGTATTTT. As protein: CASSPPHGTSRSTDTQYF.

The chain has TRBV9 and TRBJ1-3; D is unresolved. Trimming removed 1 base at V and 0 bases at J, with 8 bases between. CDR1 is SGDLS and CDR2 is YYNGEE in the germline V gene. This CDR3 spans 15 amino acids. CDR3 in amino acids: CASSVSGSSGNTIYF. CDR3 DNA: TGTGCCAGCAGCGTATCGGGGAGCTCTGGAAACACCATATATTTT.

The chain uses TRBV28 and TRBJ2-7, with 8 positions matching TRBD1. Per germline, CDR1 MDHEN and CDR2 SYDVKM. The CDR3 is 14 amino acids. J gave up 1 base and V 3 bases, and 2 bases lay outside the gene matches. CDR3: CASSFGDRSYEQYF. The CDR3, as DNA: TGTGCCAGCAGTTTTGGGGACAGGTCCTACGAGCAGTACTTC.

The V gene is TRBV27, the J gene TRBJ1-1, with unresolved D. Germline assignment: CDR1 MNHEY and CDR2 SMNVEV (reference sequence). CDR3 length: 15 residues. V was cut by 5 bases and J by 2 bases, with 15 bases left in between. The CDR3 spells CASSPLSSGNTEAFF. DNA for the CDR3: TGTGCCAGCAGTCCACTCTCATCGGGAAACACTGAAGCTTTCTTT.

This chain links TRBV5-5 with TRBJ1-3, with TRBD1 as a possible D gene (5 bases). Germline-derived CDR1 and CDR2 are SGHKS and YYEKEE (reference sequence). The CDR3 sequence is 13 residues long. Trimming cost V 0 bases and J 4 bases, with 5 bases left between them. The CDR3 sequence is CASSLAGGNTIYF. The DNA for the CDR3 is TGTGCCAGCAGCTTGGCAGGGGGAAACACCATATATTTT. The full variable domain, completed using reference TRBV5-5 and TRBJ1-3, is DAGVTQSPTHLIKTRGQQVTLRCSPISGHKSVSWYQQVLGQGPQFIFQYYEKEERGRGNFPDRFSARQFPNYSSELNVNALLLGDSALYLCASSLAGGNTIYFGEGSWLTVV.

This clone was detected many times. The chain recombines TRBV18 with TRBJ1-5; 8 bases agree with TRBD1. This CDR3 is 16 amino acids long. J lost 4 bases, V lost 2 bases, and 7 bases had no gene match. Germline CDR1 and CDR2: KGHSH and LQKENI. The CDR3 region is CASSPTFGQGNQPQHF. Written as DNA, the CDR3 is TGTGCCAGCTCACCAACTTTCGGACAGGGTAATCAGCCCCAGCATTTT. Using reference TRBV18 and TRBJ1-5 for the parts outside the CDR3, the full variable domain is NAGVMQNPRHLVRRRGQEARLRCSPMKGHSHVYWYRQLPEEGLKFMVYLQKENIIDESGMPKERFSAEFPKEGPSILRIQQVVRGDSAAYFCASSPTFGQGNQPQHFGDGTRLSIL.

The chain combines TRBV5-1 with TRBJ2-1; 10 bases are a match to TRBD1. This CDR3 contains 16 residues. Trimming removed 0 bases from V and 6 bases from J; junction bases left unmatched: 6. Germline-derived CDR1 and CDR2 are SGHRS and YFSETQ. The CDR3 DNA is TGCGCCAGCAGCTTGGTGTCGGGACAGGGGTCCAATGAGCAGTTCTTC. It translates to CASSLVSGQGSNEQFF.

The CDR3 protein is CASSLLGLAGGLLQDTQYF. In nucleotides, the CDR3 is TGTGCCAGCAGTTTATTGGGGCTAGCGGGAGGGCTTTTGCAAGATACGCAGTATTTT. The V call is TRBV27, the J call TRBJ2-3; 12 positions match TRBD2. Germline trimming cut 1 base from V and 5 bases from J; bases unmatched to any gene: 13. Germline V gene sequence: CDR1 MNHEY, CDR2 SMNVEV (reference sequence). The CDR3 sequence is 19 residues long.